Listed below are T cell receptor beta chains from one sample, sequenced in a study of CD8+ T cells in alopecia areata. Assay used: immunoSEQ multiplex PCR; TCRdb lists only in-frame clones, some missing. Found here are about 120,000 clones, around 53% of them singletons; the top ten hold 0.46%. Sequenced here: CD4+ T cells sorted from blood, sampled at week 4, from a patient treated with tofacitinib. Receptors were obtained from a human donor with alopecia areata. The conserved cysteine and the conserved F or W are not part of the CDR3 here. D genes are given only for firm matches.

v_call,cdr3_length,d_call,cdr3_aa
TRBV29-1,10,TRBD1,SFRTGVHGYT
TRBV5-4,13,-,ASRARERSQETQY
TRBV30,12,TRBD2,AWIPAGGTDTQY
TRBV20-1,9,-,SAKPSYEQY
TRBV7-8,13,-,ASSFDGNSGNTIY
TRBV28,11,-,ASTTHGEDTQY
TRBV4-1,15,TRBD1,ASSQDFRDRGLGGYT
TRBV30,11,TRBD1,AWSVRTGGGYT
TRBV5-4,12,-,ASSHPTRNTEAF
TRBV11-3,11,-,ASSSPLNNEQF
TRBV14,10,-,ASSRSGSGYT
TRBV15,14,TRBD2,ATSRVTSGSTGELF
TRBV6-1,14,-,ASSEAKQGISYEQY
TRBV20-1,9,-,SALRRNEQF
TRBV5-6,11,-,ASSWGENSPLH
TRBV29-1,11,TRBD1,SVQGGPNSPLH
TRBV7-9,13,-,ASSLSEGPNYGYT
TRBV7-2,13,-,ASSPGTRNLYGYT
TRBV6-1,11,-,ASSERGNQPQH
TRBV7-7,13,-,ASSLASANTGELF
TRBV11-2,12,-,ASSLARRRETQY
TRBV23-1,17,TRBD1,ASSLTGGWGNRSNQPQH
TRBV7-9,9,-,ASSSNTEAF